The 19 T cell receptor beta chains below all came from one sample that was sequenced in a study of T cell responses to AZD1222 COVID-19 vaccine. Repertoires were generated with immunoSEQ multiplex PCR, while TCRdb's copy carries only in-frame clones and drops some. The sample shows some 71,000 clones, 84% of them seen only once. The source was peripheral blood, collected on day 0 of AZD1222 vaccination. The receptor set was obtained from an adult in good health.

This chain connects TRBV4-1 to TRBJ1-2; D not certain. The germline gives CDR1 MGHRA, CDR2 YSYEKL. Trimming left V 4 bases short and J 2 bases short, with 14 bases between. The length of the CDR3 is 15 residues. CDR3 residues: CASSRTPDPNYGYTF. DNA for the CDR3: TGCGCCAGCAGCCGAACGCCGGACCCAAACTATGGCTACACCTTC.

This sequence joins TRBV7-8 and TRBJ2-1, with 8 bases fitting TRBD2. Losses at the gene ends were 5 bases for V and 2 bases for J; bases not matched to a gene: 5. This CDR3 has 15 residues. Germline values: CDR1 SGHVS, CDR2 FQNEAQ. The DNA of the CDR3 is TGTGCCAGCAGCGCCGTAGCGGGGACCTACAATGAGCAGTTCTTC. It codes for CASSAVAGTYNEQFF.

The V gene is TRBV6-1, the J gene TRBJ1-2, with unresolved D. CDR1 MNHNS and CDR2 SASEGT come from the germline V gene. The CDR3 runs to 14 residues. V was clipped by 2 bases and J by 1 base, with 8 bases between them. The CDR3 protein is CASSEFVVNYGYTF. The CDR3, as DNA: TGTGCCAGCAGTGAATTTGTGGTTAACTATGGCTACACCTTC.

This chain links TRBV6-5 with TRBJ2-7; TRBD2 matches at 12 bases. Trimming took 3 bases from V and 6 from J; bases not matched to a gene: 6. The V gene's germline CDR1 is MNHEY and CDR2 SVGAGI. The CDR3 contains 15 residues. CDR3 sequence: CASSYTSGGPLEQYF. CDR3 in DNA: TGTGCCAGCAGTTATACTAGCGGGGGGCCTCTCGAGCAGTACTTC.

CDR3 sequence: CASSLTSGGSYNEQFF. CDR3 in DNA: TGTGCCAGCAGCCTTACTAGCGGGGGGTCCTACAATGAGCAGTTCTTC. The chain is built from TRBV5-8 and TRBJ2-1; TRBD2 matches at 12 bases. The germline V gene encodes CDR1 SGHTS and CDR2 YDEGEE. The CDR3 spans 16 residues. The ends lost 4 bases at V and 1 base at J; junction bases unmatched: 3.

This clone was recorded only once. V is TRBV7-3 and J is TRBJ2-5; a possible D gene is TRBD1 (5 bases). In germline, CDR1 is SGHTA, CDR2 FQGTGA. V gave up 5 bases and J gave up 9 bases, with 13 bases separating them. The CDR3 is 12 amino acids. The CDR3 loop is CASSILGEPQYF. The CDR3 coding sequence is TGTGCCAGCAGCATTTTAGGGGAACCCCAGTACTTC.

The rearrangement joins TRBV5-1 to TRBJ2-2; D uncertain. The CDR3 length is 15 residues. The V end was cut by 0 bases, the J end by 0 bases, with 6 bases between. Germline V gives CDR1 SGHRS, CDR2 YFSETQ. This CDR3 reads CASSLGPPNTGELFF. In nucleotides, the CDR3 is TGCGCCAGCAGCTTGGGACCCCCGAACACCGGGGAGCTGTTTTTT.

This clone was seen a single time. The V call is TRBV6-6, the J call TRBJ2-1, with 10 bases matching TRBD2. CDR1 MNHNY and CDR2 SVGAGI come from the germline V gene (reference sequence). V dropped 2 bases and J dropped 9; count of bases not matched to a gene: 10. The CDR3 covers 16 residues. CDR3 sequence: CASSYRGTSAPLEQFF. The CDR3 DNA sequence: TGTGCCAGCAGTTACAGGGGGACTAGCGCGCCGCTTGAGCAGTTCTTC.

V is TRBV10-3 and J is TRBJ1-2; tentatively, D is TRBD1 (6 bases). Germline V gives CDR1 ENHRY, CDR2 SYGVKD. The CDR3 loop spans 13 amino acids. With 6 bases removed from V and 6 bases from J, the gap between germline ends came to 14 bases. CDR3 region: CAISYREMDGYTF. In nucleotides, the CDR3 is TGTGCCATCAGCTACAGGGAGATGGATGGCTACACCTTC.

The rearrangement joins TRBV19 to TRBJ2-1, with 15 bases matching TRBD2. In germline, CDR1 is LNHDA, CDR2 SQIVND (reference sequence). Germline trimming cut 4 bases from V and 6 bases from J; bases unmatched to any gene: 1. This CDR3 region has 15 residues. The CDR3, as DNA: TGTGCCAGTAGTAGGACTAGCGGGGGGGCCAATGAGCAGTTCTTC. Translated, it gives CASSRTSGGANEQFF.

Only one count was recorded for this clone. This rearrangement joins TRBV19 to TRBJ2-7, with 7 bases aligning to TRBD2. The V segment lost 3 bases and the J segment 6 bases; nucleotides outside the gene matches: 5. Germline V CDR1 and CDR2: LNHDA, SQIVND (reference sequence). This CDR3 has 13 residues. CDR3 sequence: CASSIWASGEQYF. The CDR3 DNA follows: TGTGCCAGTAGTATTTGGGCTAGCGGCGAGCAGTACTTC.

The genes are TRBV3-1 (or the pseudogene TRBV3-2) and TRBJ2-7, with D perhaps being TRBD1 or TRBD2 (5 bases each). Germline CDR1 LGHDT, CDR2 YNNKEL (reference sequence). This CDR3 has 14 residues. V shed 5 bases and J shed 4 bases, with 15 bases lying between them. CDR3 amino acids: CASSYRDGHYEQYF. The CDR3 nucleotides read TGTGCCAGCAGCTACCGGGACGGGCATTACGAGCAGTACTTC.

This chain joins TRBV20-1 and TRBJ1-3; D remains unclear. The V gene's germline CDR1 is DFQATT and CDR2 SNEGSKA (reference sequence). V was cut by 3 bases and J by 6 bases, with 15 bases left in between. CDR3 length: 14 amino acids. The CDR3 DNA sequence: TGCAGTGCTAGTGCGGCGGGGAACGAAAACACCATATATTTT. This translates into CSASAAGNENTIYF.

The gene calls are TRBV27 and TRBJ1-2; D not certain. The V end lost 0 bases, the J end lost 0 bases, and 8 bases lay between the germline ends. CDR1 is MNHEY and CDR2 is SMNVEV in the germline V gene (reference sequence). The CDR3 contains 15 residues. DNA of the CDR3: TGTGCCAGCAGTTTATCCTTAACTTCTAACTATGGCTACACCTTC. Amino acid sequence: CASSLSLTSNYGYTF.

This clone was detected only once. The CDR3 DNA is TGTGCCAGCAGTGAACAGGCTGGGCGAGCAGATACGCAGTATTTT. Its protein is CASSEQAGRADTQYF. V usage is TRBV6-1 and J usage is TRBJ2-3; no firm D call. This CDR3 has 15 amino acids. Trimming left V 2 bases short and J 4 bases short, with 13 bases between. CDR1 is MNHNS, CDR2 SASEGT, per germline.

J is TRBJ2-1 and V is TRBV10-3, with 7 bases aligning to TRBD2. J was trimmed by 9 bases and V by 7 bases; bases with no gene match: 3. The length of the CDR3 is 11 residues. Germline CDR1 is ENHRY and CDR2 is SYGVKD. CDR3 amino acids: CAIKREGEQFF. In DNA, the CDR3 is TGTGCCATCAAGCGGGAAGGTGAGCAGTTCTTC.

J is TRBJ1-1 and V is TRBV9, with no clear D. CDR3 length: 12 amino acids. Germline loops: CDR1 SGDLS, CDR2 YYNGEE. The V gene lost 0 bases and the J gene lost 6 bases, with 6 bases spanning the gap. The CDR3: CASSVGSAEAFF. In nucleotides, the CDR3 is TGTGCCAGCAGCGTAGGTAGCGCTGAAGCTTTCTTT. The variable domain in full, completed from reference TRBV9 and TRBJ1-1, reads DSGVTQTPKHLITATGQRVTLRCSPRSGDLSVYWYQQSLDQGLQFLIQYYNGEERAKGNILERFSAQQFPDLHSELNLSSLELGDSALYFCASSVGSAEAFFGQGTRLTVV.

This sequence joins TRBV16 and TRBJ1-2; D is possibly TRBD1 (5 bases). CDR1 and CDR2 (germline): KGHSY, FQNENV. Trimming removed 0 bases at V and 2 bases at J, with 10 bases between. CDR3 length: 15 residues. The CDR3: CASSQSAGDNYGYTF. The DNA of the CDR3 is TGTGCCAGCAGCCAATCTGCCGGGGACAACTATGGCTACACCTTC.

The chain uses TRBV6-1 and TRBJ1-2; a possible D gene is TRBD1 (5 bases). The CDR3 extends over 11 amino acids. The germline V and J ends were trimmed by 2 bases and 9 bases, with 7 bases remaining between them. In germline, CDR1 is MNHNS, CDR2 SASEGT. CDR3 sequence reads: CASSERGSYTF. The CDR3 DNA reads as TGTGCCAGCAGTGAACGGGGGAGCTACACCTTC.